This record concerns one T cell receptor (beta chain) sequence. This record comes from a study of PD-L1 blockade in urothelial cancer. On the study more broadly: Samples of blood were analyzed 3 weeks (second dose) and 6 weeks after treatment start. Median T cell yield per blood sample was about 150,000 cells.

The CDR3 extends over 19 amino acids. The germline CDR1 and CDR2 sequences are SGHDN and FVKESK. J lost 0 bases, V lost 1 base, and 9 bases had no gene match. A spike-in of synthetic TCR analog templates was added to each PCR. Assay used: immunoSEQ multiplex PCR; TCRdb lists only in-frame clones, some missing. The table records more than 30,000 clones, 75% to 85% of them present only once. J is TRBJ1-3 and V is TRBV14; TRBD1 matches at 10 bases. Sequencing was performed on PBMCs, taken around atezolizumab (anti-PD-L1) treatment. The receptor was derived from a man aged 55 to 70 with urothelial cancer. DNA of the CDR3: TGTGCCAGCAGCCAAGTGGGGACAGGGGTCTTGTCCTCTGGAAACACCATATATTTT. It yields the protein CASSQVGTGVLSSGNTIYF. Together with reference TRBV14 and TRBJ1-3, the CDR3 gives the full variable domain: EAGVTQFPSHSVIEKGQTVTLRCDPISGHDNLYWYRRVMGKEIKFLLHFVKESKQDESGMPNNRFLAERTGGTYSTLKVQPAELEDSGVYFCASSQVGTGVLSSGNTIYFGEGSWLTVV.